One and the same sample provided the 18 T cell receptor beta chains below, sequenced in a study of regulatory T cells in long-lasting Graves disease. According to the study, TCR beta libraries were built with iRepertoire HTBI primers and CDR3-region Arm-PCR. TCRdb independently ran MiXCR on the multiplex PCR reads; one entry per CDR3 protein. The sample shows 550,000 or so distinct CDR3 sequences, more than 10% of them seen only once. As for time point: newly diagnosed GD, antithyroid drugs for less than 3 months. From PBMCs, RNA was extracted and then used to make the TCR library. The same specimen was also included in a second study, on T cells in Graves' hyperthyroidism and ophthalmopathy.

Here the sequenced sample was peripheral blood mononuclear cells (PBMCs), taken at new diagnosis, from a patient treated with antithyroid drugs. These receptors were obtained from a woman younger than 45 with Graves disease.

This clonotype was seen ten or more times. This rearrangement joins TRBV29-1 to TRBJ2-3; 7 bases fit TRBD1. V dropped 4 bases and J dropped 1; count of bases not matched to a gene: 5. The germline V gene has CDR1 SQVTM and CDR2 ANQGSEA. CDR3 size: 14 residues. CDR3 in DNA: TGCAGCGTTGTTCCGGGACAGCGCACAGATACGCAGTATTTT. Protein sequence: CSVVPGQRTDTQYF.

This clonotype was picked up a small number of times. The V call is TRBV3-1, the J call TRBJ1-4; TRBD1 aligns across 7 bases. V was pared by 4 bases and J by 8 bases, with 7 bases of the junction left unmatched. Per the germline V gene, CDR1 is LGHDT and CDR2 is YNNKEL (reference sequence). CDR3 length: 14 amino acids. CDR3 nucleotides: TGTGCCAGCAGCCCGGAAGGGGGCCGGGAAAAACTGTTTTTT. It yields the protein CASSPEGGREKLFF.

This clonotype was seen at least ten times. The chain recombines TRBV18 with TRBJ2-3; 11 bases align to TRBD2. CDR1 is KGHSH, CDR2 LQKENI, per germline. The CDR3 length is 17 residues. V lost 3 bases, J lost 0 bases, and 5 bases stayed unmatched. CDR3 region: CASSPMGTSGSTDTQYF. The CDR3 DNA follows: TGTGCCAGCTCACCTATGGGGACTAGCGGTAGCACAGATACGCAGTATTTT.

This clonotype was counted many times. The rearrangement links TRBV18 to TRBJ2-1, with D maybe TRBD1 (6 bases). This CDR3 spans 15 amino acids. The V gene's germline CDR1 is KGHSH and CDR2 LQKENI. Trimming cost V 3 bases and J 4 bases, with 13 bases left between them. CDR3 loop: CASSPTTGPYNEQFF. As DNA, the CDR3 is TGTGCCAGCTCACCGACGACAGGACCATACAATGAGCAGTTCTTC. Full variable domain (outside the CDR3, taken from reference TRBV18 and TRBJ2-1): NAGVMQNPRHLVRRRGQEARLRCSPMKGHSHVYWYRQLPEEGLKFMVYLQKENIIDESGMPKERFSAEFPKEGPSILRIQQVVRGDSAAYFCASSPTTGPYNEQFFGPGTRLTVL.

This clonotype has at least ten counts. This chain uses TRBV20-1 with TRBJ1-6, with unresolved D. V lost 3 bases, J lost 5 bases, and 8 bases lay in between. The CDR3 spans 13 residues. Germline CDR1 is DFQATT and CDR2 is SNEGSKA (reference sequence). Here the CDR3 DNA reads TGCAGTGCTAGTGGAACCGATAATTCACCCCTCCACTTT. As protein: CSASGTDNSPLHF.

This clonotype appeared many times. The chain links TRBV10-1 to TRBJ2-1, with D unclear. The CDR3 has 14 residues. Germline V gives CDR1 WNHNN, CDR2 SYGVQD (reference sequence). V was shortened by 2 bases and J by 7 bases, with 12 bases between the two germline ends. This CDR3 is CASSERFGVNEQFF. CDR3 nucleotide sequence: TGCGCCAGCAGTGAGCGGTTTGGGGTAAATGAGCAGTTCTTC.

This clonotype has a count of ten or more. The chain is built from TRBV11-3 and TRBJ2-3; D ambiguous. V was pared by 4 bases and J by 3 bases, with 11 bases between. Germline V lookup: CDR1 SGHNT, CDR2 YENEEA. There are 14 residues in the CDR3. The CDR3: CASSSGRRTDTQYF. In DNA form, the CDR3 reads TGTGCCAGCAGCTCAGGACGGCGTACAGATACGCAGTATTTT.

This chain connects TRBV27 to TRBJ1-1; D is perhaps TRBD1 (5 bases). Trimming removed 5 bases from V and 4 bases from J, with 14 bases in between. CDR1 MNHEY and CDR2 SMNVEV come from the germline V gene (reference sequence). This CDR3 is 14 amino acids long. This CDR3 is CASSIRGGGTEAFF. CDR3 nucleotides: TGTGCCAGCAGTATCCGGGGGGGGGGCACTGAAGCTTTCTTT.

This clonotype was seen at least ten times. The chain links TRBV7-8 to TRBJ2-1, with 10 bases fitting TRBD2. CDR1 is SGHVS, CDR2 FQNEAQ, per germline. With V trimmed by 1 base and J by 6 bases, 12 bases remained unmatched. The CDR3 runs 18 residues. CDR3 sequence (DNA): TGTGCCAGCAGCTTAGGTTGGCTAGCGGGAGCTGGGGGCAATGAGCAGTTCTTC. Translated: CASSLGWLAGAGGNEQFF.

With regard to this clonotype: This likely came from a read error, as a far larger clone is one base away. V and J are TRBV18 and TRBJ2-1; 8 bases align to TRBD2. Trimming removed 7 bases from V and 13 bases from J; junction bases left unmatched: 9. This CDR3 region has 12 residues. The germline CDR1 and CDR2 sequences are KGHSH and LQKENI. The CDR3 bases are TGTGCCAGCTTAGGACTAGCAGAGACCCAGTTCTTC. This encodes CASLGLAETQFF. The full variable domain, completed using reference TRBV18 and TRBJ2-1, is NAGVMQNPRHLVRRRGQEARLRCSPMKGHSHVYWYRQLPEEGLKFMVYLQKENIIDESGMPKERFSAEFPKEGPSILRIQQVVRGDSAAYFCASLGLAETQFFGPGTRLTVL.

The table lists this clonotype with a few counts. The rearrangement uses TRBV19 and TRBJ2-2; 8 positions match TRBD2. The CDR3 has 14 residues. Germline trimming cut 6 bases from V and 9 bases from J; bases unmatched to any gene: 9. Germline V gene sequence: CDR1 LNHDA, CDR2 SQIVND (reference sequence). This chain's CDR3 is CASREGLAGWELFF. The CDR3, as DNA: TGTGCCAGTAGGGAAGGACTAGCTGGCTGGGAGCTGTTTTTT.

This clonotype was detected a few times. The chain carries TRBV12-5 and TRBJ2-1; D is tentatively TRBD1 or TRBD2 (6 bases each). The CDR3 consists of 13 residues. Germline V gene lookup returns CDR1 LGHNT and CDR2 FRNRAP. V lost 8 bases and J lost 8, with 16 bases in between. The CDR3 nucleotides are TGTGCTAGTAGGGGGGCAGGGTTTCATGAGCAGTTCTTC. It yields the protein CASRGAGFHEQFF. The variable domain in full, with the rest retrieved from reference TRBV12-5 and TRBJ2-1, is DARVTQTPRHKVTEMGQEVTMRCQPILGHNTVFWYRQTMMQGLELLAYFRNRAPLDDSGMPKDRFSAEMPDATLATLKIQPSEPRDSAVYFCASRGAGFHEQFFGPGTRLTVL.

This clonotype appeared many times. The chain is built from TRBV9 and TRBJ1-6; tentative D call: TRBD1 (5 bases). V lost 4 bases and J lost 7, with 9 bases in between. The CDR3 is 13 amino acids. Germline V CDR1 and CDR2: SGDLS, YYNGEE. This CDR3 reads CASSSDSNSPLHF. CDR3 DNA sequence: TGTGCCAGCAGCAGTGACAGCAATTCACCCCTCCACTTT.

This clonotype was recorded many times. V gene TRBV30 combines with J gene TRBJ2-1; D not resolved. V shed 6 bases and J shed 1 base, with 10 bases lying between them. CDR1 GTSNPN and CDR2 SVGIG come from the germline V gene (reference sequence). The length of the CDR3 is 13 residues. The CDR3 DNA reads as TGTGCCTGTTTAGGGTCTTCCTACAATGAGCAGTTCTTC. Its translation: CACLGSSYNEQFF.

This clonotype was seen only a few times. The V gene is TRBV5-6, the J gene TRBJ2-1, with D perhaps TRBD2 (6 bases). CDR3 length: 18 residues. Trimming cost V 4 bases and J 6 bases, with 26 bases left between them. Germline-derived CDR1 and CDR2 are SGHDT and YYEEEE. CDR3 nucleotide sequence: TGTGCCAGCAGCCGATTAATTCGTTGGGCAGGGAGGTCCAATGAGCAGTTCTTC. This codes for CASSRLIRWAGRSNEQFF.

This clonotype was observed at least ten times. The chain carries TRBV10-1 and TRBJ2-3; D might be TRBD1 or TRBD2, each matching 5 bases. V lost 6 bases and J lost 2, with 15 bases in between. The CDR3 runs to 15 residues. From germline, CDR1 is WNHNN and CDR2 SYGVQD (reference sequence). CDR3 coding DNA: TGCGCCAGCAGCCCGGGGACGCGGGTCACAGATACGCAGTATTTT. This sequence encodes CASSPGTRVTDTQYF.

This clonotype has a count of ten or more. V is TRBV2 and J is TRBJ2-3, with D maybe TRBD1 (5 bases). V was trimmed by 7 bases and J by 0 bases, leaving 8 bases between them. There are 13 residues in the CDR3. Germline V CDR1 and CDR2: SNHLY, FYNNEI. CDR3 loop: CASKQASTDTQYF. DNA for the CDR3: TGTGCCAGCAAACAGGCTAGCACAGATACGCAGTATTTT. The complete variable domain, with remaining parts taken from reference TRBV2 and TRBJ2-3, reads EPEVTQTPSHQVTQMGQEVILRCVPISNHLYFYWYRQILGQKVEFLVSFYNNEISEKSEIFDDQFSVERPDGSNFTLKIRSTKLEDSAMYFCASKQASTDTQYFGPGTRLTVL.

There are many counts of this clonotype. The chain has TRBV20-1 and TRBJ1-2; D is perhaps TRBD1 (5 bases). Germline-derived CDR1 and CDR2 are DFQATT and SNEGSKA (reference sequence). This CDR3 contains 14 residues. Deletions cut 3 bases from V and 6 bases from J, with 17 bases between. Written as DNA, the CDR3 is TGCAGTGCTAGTCCCGACCAGGGTAGCAATGGCTACACCTTC. Translated: CSASPDQGSNGYTF.